This T cell receptor beta chain was captured by sequencing in a study of Tregs in tolerant kidney transplant recipients. Mixed chimerism was transient after nonmyeloablative marrow transplants from related graft donors. Thawed PBMCs were FACS-sorted into unstimulated CD4+CD25+CD127- regulatory T cells, CD4+CD25- non-regulatory cells, CD4 and CD8 cells. The protocol was immunoSEQ multiplex PCR, while the TCRdb copy is restricted to in-frame clones and leaves out a portion. This listing includes some 22,000 clones. V was cut by 1 base and J by 7 bases, with 5 bases left in between. The CDR3 loop spans 12 amino acids. Per the germline V gene, CDR1 is WNHNN and CDR2 is SYGVQD (reference sequence). Study findings and constraints: No direct test of biological reproducibility was done here. Tregs expanded with activated donor B cells seemed most donor-specific. Nucleotide sequences could not be compared across some patients' samples due to primer changes.

Concerning this clone: No antigen is known for it. The observed sequence ends 3 residues before the CDR3 terminus, with the missing tail filled in from the germline J gene.

The chain links TRBV10-1 to TRBJ1-5; the D is unclear. The sequence was obtained from a human patient who received a combined kidney and bone marrow transplant. The graft donor may have given rise to some T cells. The sample here was CD4+ T cells from blood (PBMCs), taken 6 months after the transplant. CDR3 sequence reads: CASSEYGQPQHF. The part of the CDR3 DNA that was read is TGCGCCAGCAGTGAGTACGGGCAGCCC.